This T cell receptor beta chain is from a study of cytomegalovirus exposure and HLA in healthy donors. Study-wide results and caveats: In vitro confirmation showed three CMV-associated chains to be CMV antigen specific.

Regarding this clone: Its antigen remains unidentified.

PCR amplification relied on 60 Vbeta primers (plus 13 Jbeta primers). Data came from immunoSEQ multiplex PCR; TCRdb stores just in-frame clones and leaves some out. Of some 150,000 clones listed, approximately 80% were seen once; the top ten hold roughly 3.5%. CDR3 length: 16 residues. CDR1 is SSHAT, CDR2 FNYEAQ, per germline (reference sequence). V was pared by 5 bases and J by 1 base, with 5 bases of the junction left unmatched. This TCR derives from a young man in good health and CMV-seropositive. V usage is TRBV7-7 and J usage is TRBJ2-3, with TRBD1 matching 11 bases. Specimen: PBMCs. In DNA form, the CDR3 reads TGTGCCAGCAGCGCGTGGACAGGGGGCGGCACAGATACGCAGTATTTT. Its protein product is CASSAWTGGGTDTQYF.